The sequence of this TCR beta chain was determined in a study of blood T cell repertoires in COVID-19 (dated by TCRdb to 2020 to 2022). Looking at the study overall: Collaborator samples came from the United States, Italy and Spain and covered acute and convalescent phases of COVID-19. The sample metadata nearly always contained a de-identified subject ID, COVID-19 status, age in years and sex. A freely available public database, intended as a resource for researchers studying the immune response to SARS-CoV-2, is where the repertoires were released. Deeply sampled blood TCRbeta repertoires from subjects exposed to, actively infected with, or recovered from COVID-19 were included in the dataset. The samples were drawn from two sources: the first 160 participants of the ongoing ImmuneRACE study, and 950 to 1,500 subjects contributed by 6 global collaborators. The prospective study material was composed of cDNA or gDNA derived from T cells, B-cell-depleted T cells, or PBMCs. Where HLA class I and class II types were available, the types were taken from metadata supplied by the sample provider, not from assay-based typing. Overall study results and their limits: Clinical and demographic metadata were provided uncurated, with the amount varying by source and participant.

The germline V gene sets CDR1 to MNHEY and CDR2 to SVGAGI. At the junction V is shortened by 8 bases and J by 2 bases; bases outside the gene matches: 3. The CDR3 sequence holds 13 residues, the cysteine and phenylalanine included. Only the CDR3 DNA is retained, 39 bases long and in frame from the first base. TCRbeta CDR3 regions were amplified from genomic DNA by means of the immunoSEQ Assay, a bias-controlled multiplex PCR. The study's own analysis went as follows. The number of nucleated cells in each sample was estimated from the amplification of reference gene primers within the assay. To quantify the absolute abundance of each unique TCRbeta CDR3 rearrangement, sequence reads were collapsed and filtered. For each sample, productive Simpson clonality was calculated as the square root of Simpson's diversity index across productive rearrangements. In TCRdb, the immuneACCESS table is reduced to in-frame sequences with V and J assigned. These tables do not hold every clone; where another copy was compared, an unresolved V gene accounts for under half, and the others remain unexplained. The DNA gave D and trimming, while V, J and clone size come from that table. The sample data list roughly 28,000 clones, and approximately 86% of these were observed just once. The top ten clonotypes cover 1.8% of the sample.

Collaborating institutions collected whole blood in K2EDTA tubes following their own protocols. For TCRbeta analysis, collaborators shipped samples as frozen whole blood, isolated PBMCs, or DNA extracted from either of those sample types. With respect to this clone: Its antigen is still unknown. It has no much larger one-base neighbor in the sample; base qualities were not kept.

The TCR was taken from an older man with active or convalescent COVID-19. Here the chain combines TRBV6-5 and TRBJ2-1, and TRBD1 matches 7 of the central bases. Sequencing input: peripheral blood. In nucleotide form, the sequence is TGTGCCAGCCGACAGGGACCCTACAATGAGCAGTTCTTC. It encodes CASRQGPYNEQFF.